This T cell receptor beta chain originates from a study of shared clonotypes between healthy human individuals. Study observations and caveats: Generally, naive subsets came out with larger estimated richness than memory subsets. Unshared clonotypes carried lower generation probabilities than those common to all four donors.

In the original processing: ImmunoSEQ junction-only sequences lacked quality scores, so their filtering differed. Profiled with immunoSEQ multiplex PCR; TCRdb holds only in-frame clones, not every one. Clone size and the V and J calls come from that table; the DNA yielded D and trimming. The sample includes about 2.3 million clones, around 93% seen only once; the top ten take 0.3% to 0.4%. Donors had no recently reported acute infections or vaccinations and were HIV-negative. Germline CDR1 reads SGHTA; CDR2 reads FQGNSA. CDR3 size: 17 residues. With 5 bases clipped from V and 1 base from J, the junction kept 8 bases outside the gene matches. A note on this clone: Antigen unknown.

Sequences were obtained from naive CD4+ T cells from PBMCs. Documented subset: CD45RA+ positively selected. This clonotype was obtained from a man aged 18 to 30 in good health. Some clones in this sample may be carry-over from other donors' samples. V and J are TRBV7-2 and TRBJ2-4; TRBD2 agrees at 10 bases. This CDR3 reads CASSPSSGSLAKNIQYF. The CDR3 DNA reads as TGTGCCAGCAGCCCCTCTAGCGGGAGCTTGGCCAAAAACATTCAGTACTTC.